This T cell receptor beta chain is drawn from a study of blood T cell repertoires in COVID-19. Across the study: The United States, Italy and Spain supplied acute and convalescent COVID-19 samples. PBMCs, B-cell-depleted T cells, or T cells provided the cDNA or gDNA that made up the material.

Authors' analysis steps: Estimated nucleated cell counts came from reference gene primer amplification. Sequenced by immunoSEQ multiplex PCR; TCRdb stores in-frame clones only, minus some. For V, J and clone size, that table is used; D and trimming come from the DNA. The table lists 200,000 to 250,000 clones, 84% of them singletons. Germline V gene sequence: CDR1 MNHEY, CDR2 SVGAGI. The V end lost 2 bases, the J end lost 2 bases, and 8 bases lay between the germline ends. The CDR3 has 14 amino acids. The clonotype originates from a woman between 45 and 60 years old with active or convalescent COVID-19. The specimen sequenced was peripheral blood. The rearrangement joins TRBV6-5 to TRBJ2-3, with TRBD1 as a possible D gene (6 bases). The CDR3 is CASSYRDTTDTQYF. CDR3 nucleotide sequence: TGTGCCAGCAGTTACCGGGACACCACAGATACGCAGTATTTT.